The T cell receptor (beta chain) described here comes from a study of T-cell memory formation after mild COVID-19. TCRdb re-called the 5' RACE reads through MiXCR, storing one row per CDR3 protein. The sample has about 270,000 distinct CDR3 sequences, more than 15% seen once. The CDR3 contains 13 residues. In germline, CDR1 is LGHDT, CDR2 YNNKEL (reference sequence). V was clipped by 3 bases and J by 8 bases, with 10 bases between them. The rearrangement uses TRBV3-1 and TRBJ1-4; D is unclear. The sample taken for sequencing was PBMCs or a T cell subset sorted from them (not recorded which). The TCR was taken from a young man who had mild COVID-19 (a few samples of this study predate the infection). Cell type and time point are not known. The CDR3 sequence is CASSQRRGEKLFF. CDR3 sequence (DNA): TGTGCCAGCAGCCAGCGGAGAGGGGAAAAACTGTTTTTT.